These T cell receptor beta chains were read from a single sample in a study of blood T cell repertoires in COVID-19. The protocol was immunoSEQ multiplex PCR, while the TCRdb copy is restricted to in-frame clones and leaves out a portion. The data show about 300,000 clones, about 85% seen once. The sample taken for sequencing was PBMCs or T cells enriched from blood (not recorded which). Every receptor here comes from a woman aged 25 to 39 who had recovered from COVID-19. CDR3s include the opening cysteine and the closing phenylalanine or tryptophan.

v_call | cdr3_aa
TRBV27 | CASSRQASSYEQYF
TRBV19 | CASSIGGTAGSYEQYF
TRBV6-5 | CASSNGDRGNSPLHF
TRBV20-1 | CSARAGGGAFF
TRBV30 | CAWRTVHGNSPLHF
TRBV6-1 | CASSERHSNQPQHF
TRBV7-2 | CASSLDPGHTYEQYF
TRBV5-1 | CASSLGGLDRPNTEAFF
TRBV30 | CAWSSQGWTEAFF
TRBV5-5 | CASRGTGAGGELFF
TRBV5-1 | CASSANLMPNEQFF
TRBV6-5 | CASRTGGGYTF